This T cell receptor beta chain was obtained from a study of cytomegalovirus exposure and HLA in healthy donors. V was clipped by 0 bases and J by 6 bases; unmatched bases: 6. CDR3 length: 17 residues. Germline lookup yields CDR1 MGHRA and CDR2 YSYEKL. The repertoire was sequenced with immunoSEQ multiplex PCR; TCRdb's copy has only in-frame clones and lacks some. The sample lists roughly 70,000 clones, 90% to 95% occurring once. J is TRBJ2-2 and V is TRBV4-1; 11 nucleotides line up with TRBD2. The origin of this receptor is a man younger than 35 in good health and CMV-seronegative. The specimen was PBMCs. This chain's CDR3 is CASSQDLLAGAAGELFF. The CDR3 DNA is TGCGCCAGCAGCCAAGACTTACTAGCGGGGGCTGCCGGGGAGCTGTTTTTT.